These 30 T cell receptor beta chains share one sample of origin, sequenced in a study of blood T cell repertoires in COVID-19. Assay: immunoSEQ multiplex PCR; the TCRdb copy retains only in-frame clones and omits some. This sample has some 330,000 clones, with 86% found just once. The specimen was PBMCs or T cells enriched from blood (not recorded which). Receptors were obtained from a man aged 30-40 years who had recovered from COVID-19.

This chain links TRBV6-1 with TRBJ2-7, with D possibly matching TRBD1 (6 bases). CDR3 length: 15 amino acids. V lost 1 base, J lost 0 bases, and 10 bases lay in between. From germline, CDR1 is MNHNS and CDR2 SASEGT. Here the CDR3 DNA reads TGTGCCAGCAGTGAAGGTACAGGGAGCTCCTACGAGCAGTACTTC. Translation: CASSEGTGSSYEQYF.

The V and J genes are TRBV6-1 and TRBJ2-7, with 12 positions matching TRBD2. The V gene end was trimmed by 3 bases and the J gene end by 3 bases; junction bases not matched to a gene: 9. This CDR3 has 17 amino acids. CDR1 and CDR2 from the germline V gene are MNHNS and SASEGT. The CDR3 here is CASSDPLAGGPGYEQYF. The DNA of the CDR3 is TGTGCCAGCAGTGACCCTCTAGCGGGAGGGCCCGGCTACGAGCAGTACTTC.

The gene calls are TRBV7-2 and TRBJ2-1, with D perhaps matching TRBD2 (5 bases). The CDR3 has 15 residues. Germline V gene lookup returns CDR1 SGHTA and CDR2 FQGNSA. Trimming left V 5 bases short and J 0 bases short, with 11 bases between. CDR3 bases: TGTGCCAGCAGCCCCAGACGGGACTCCTACAATGAGCAGTTCTTC. Protein product: CASSPRRDSYNEQFF.

The J gene is TRBJ2-3, the V gene TRBV24-1; 8 bases are shared with TRBD1. The CDR3 totals 14 residues. V was clipped by 10 bases and J by 1 base; unmatched bases: 6. Per the germline V gene, CDR1 is KGHDR and CDR2 is SFDVKD. The CDR3 region is CATGQGGRTDTQYF. The CDR3 DNA reads TGTGCCACTGGACAGGGCGGCCGCACAGATACGCAGTATTTT.

This clone was found once. V gene TRBV10-2 combines with J gene TRBJ2-7; TRBD1 aligns across 7 bases. This CDR3 contains 14 residues. Germline lookup yields CDR1 WSHSY and CDR2 SAAADI. After removal of 6 bases from V and 5 bases from J, the junction contained 10 bases not matched to a gene. Here the CDR3 DNA reads TGCGCCAGCAGCGAATCGACAGGGTCAGACGAGCAGTACTTC. Protein product: CASSESTGSDEQYF.

This chain joins TRBV27 and TRBJ1-2; D may be TRBD1 (5 bases). CDR3 length equals 15 residues. The V gene lost 5 bases and the J gene lost 5 bases, with 18 bases spanning the gap. The germline V gene encodes CDR1 MNHEY and CDR2 SMNVEV (reference sequence). Here the CDR3 reads CASSPHPGMGYGYTF. CDR3 DNA: TGTGCCAGCAGTCCTCACCCAGGGATGGGGTATGGCTACACCTTC.

The J gene is TRBJ1-4, the V gene TRBV7-9; the D is unclear. Germline V gives CDR1 SEHNR, CDR2 FQNEAQ (reference sequence). Trimming removed 5 bases at V and 6 bases at J, with 22 bases between. This CDR3 spans 17 amino acids. The CDR3 region has the DNA TGTGCCAGCAGCAACAAGGCCGCGGATAAGAGGGATGAAAAACTGTTTTTT. Its protein product is CASSNKAADKRDEKLFF. Combining the CDR3 with reference TRBV7-9 and TRBJ1-4 gives the whole variable domain DTGVSQNPRHKITKRGQNVTFRCDPISEHNRLYWYRQTLGQGPEFLTYFQNEAQLEKSRLLSDRFSAERPKGSFSTLEIQRTEQGDSAMYLCASSNKAADKRDEKLFFGSGTQLSVL.

This chain uses TRBV7-9 with TRBJ2-7; a weak D match, TRBD2 (5 bases). CDR1 is SEHNR and CDR2 is FQNEAQ in the germline V gene (reference sequence). V lost 5 bases, J lost 3 bases, and 17 bases lay in between. CDR3 length: 15 amino acids. The chain's CDR3 is CASSQERPSSYEQYF. CDR3 bases: TGTGCCAGCAGCCAAGAAAGGCCTAGCAGCTACGAGCAGTACTTC.

In DNA form, the CDR3 reads TGTGCCAGCAGCCAAGCTTCCCGGGATCCCAGGGGATACGAGCAGTACTTC. It is translated as CASSQASRDPRGYEQYF. This chain links TRBV3-1 (or the pseudogene TRBV3-2) with TRBJ2-7; a possible D gene is TRBD1 (6 bases). Trimming left V 1 base short and J 4 bases short, with 20 bases between. The CDR3 totals 17 residues. Germline V CDR1 and CDR2: LGHDT, YNNKEL (reference sequence).

V and J are TRBV12-3 or TRBV12-4 and TRBJ1-6, with D possibly matching TRBD1 (6 bases). This CDR3 is 13 amino acids long. Trimming left V 5 bases short and J 4 bases short, with 6 bases between. CDR3 nucleotides: TGTGCCAGCAGTCAGGGGTATAATTCACCCCTCCACTTT. This codes for CASSQGYNSPLHF.

The chain has TRBV4-1 and TRBJ1-6; 9 bases match TRBD1. Germline V gene sequence: CDR1 MGHRA, CDR2 YSYEKL. CDR3 length: 15 residues. The J segment lost 10 bases and the V segment lost 3 bases, leaving 7 bases of the junction unmatched. Here the CDR3 reads CASSHGTGTGSPLHF. The CDR3 DNA sequence: TGCGCCAGCAGCCACGGGACAGGGACGGGGTCACCCCTCCACTTT.

The chain couples TRBV30 to TRBJ1-3; D might be TRBD1 (6 bases). V dropped 1 base and J dropped 4 bases, with 8 bases sitting between them. The CDR3 has 13 residues. From germline, CDR1 is GTSNPN and CDR2 SVGIG (reference sequence). The CDR3 nucleotides read TGTGCCTGGAGTGCAGGGGTCGGAAACACCATATATTTT. Translation gives CAWSAGVGNTIYF.

The chain joins TRBV11-3 to TRBJ2-5, with a possible D match to TRBD2 (6 bases). Germline V gives CDR1 SGHNT, CDR2 YENEEA. The CDR3 totals 14 residues. Trimming stripped 2 bases from V and 5 bases from J, with 12 bases between. CDR3 sequence reads: CASSLIVGGETQYF. CDR3 coding DNA: TGTGCCAGCAGCTTAATAGTGGGAGGCGAGACCCAGTACTTC. Variable domain in full (rest from reference TRBV11-3 and TRBJ2-5): EAGVVQSPRYKIIEKKQPVAFWCNPISGHNTLYWYLQNLGQGPELLIRYENEEAVDDSQLPKDRFSAERLKGVDSTLKIQPAELGDSAVYLCASSLIVGGETQYFGPGTRLLVL.

V usage is TRBV19 and J usage is TRBJ1-1, with D possibly being TRBD1 (6 bases). The V gene lost 1 base and the J gene lost 3 bases, with 15 bases spanning the gap. The germline CDR1 and CDR2 sequences are LNHDA and SQIVND (reference sequence). The CDR3 extends over 16 amino acids. CDR3 amino acids: CASSIGHRASYTEAFF. The CDR3 coding sequence is TGTGCCAGTAGTATAGGTCACAGGGCATCGTACACTGAAGCTTTCTTT.

The chain couples TRBV18 to TRBJ1-2; D not resolved. The CDR3 totals 17 residues. CDR1 and CDR2 from the germline V gene are KGHSH and LQKENI. V was pared by 1 base and J by 0 bases, with 15 bases between. The CDR3 bases are TGTGCCAGCTCACCACTGGCAGACTCCCTTACTAACTATGGCTACACCTTC. This codes for CASSPLADSLTNYGYTF.

The chain carries TRBV11-2 and TRBJ1-5; 9 bases line up with TRBD1. V was clipped by 5 bases and J by 1 base; unmatched bases: 3. Germline V CDR1 and CDR2: SGHAT, FQNNGV. The CDR3 contains 15 residues. The CDR3 coding sequence is TGTGCCAGCAGCCCCGGGACAGGGAGCAATCAGCCCCAGCATTTT. Protein: CASSPGTGSNQPQHF.

The rearrangement uses TRBV27 and TRBJ2-5; D might be TRBD2 (6 bases). CDR1 is MNHEY, CDR2 SMNVEV, per germline (reference sequence). The CDR3 runs 15 residues. V was shortened by 5 bases and J by 4 bases, with 17 bases between the two germline ends. The CDR3 sequence is CASSPGRGGRETQYF. The CDR3 bases are TGTGCCAGCAGTCCGGGAAGGGGAGGAAGAGAGACCCAGTACTTC.

The rearrangement uses TRBV19 and TRBJ1-3; TRBD1 matches 7 bases. Germline V gives CDR1 LNHDA, CDR2 SQIVND (reference sequence). Losses at the gene ends were 9 bases for V and 4 bases for J; bases not matched to a gene: 9. The length of the CDR3 is 14 residues. CDR3 sequence: CASYRQGTGNTIYF. The CDR3 coding sequence is TGTGCCAGCTACCGACAGGGAACAGGAAACACCATATATTTT.

This CDR3 is CASDWRNSPLHF. DNA for the CDR3: TGTGCCTCTGATTGGAGGAATTCACCCCTCCACTTT. J is TRBJ1-6 and V is TRBV30; D remains ambiguous. The CDR3 runs to 12 residues. Trimming cost V 7 bases and J 7 bases, with 11 bases left between them. Germline CDR1 is GTSNPN and CDR2 is SVGIG (reference sequence).

V gene TRBV6-5 combines with J gene TRBJ2-7, with TRBD2 matching over 12 bases. The CDR3 is 16 residues long. V trimming: 4 bases; J trimming: 0 bases; junction bases outside the gene matches: 4. The germline V gene encodes CDR1 MNHEY and CDR2 SVGAGI. CDR3 sequence: CASSSGLAGSSYEQYF. In DNA form, the CDR3 reads TGTGCCAGCAGTTCCGGACTAGCGGGGTCCTCCTACGAGCAGTACTTC.

The chain couples TRBV6-5 to TRBJ2-7; D is possibly TRBD1 (5 bases). The CDR3 extends over 14 amino acids. Deletions cut 3 bases from V and 2 bases from J, with 11 bases between. Germline CDR1 reads MNHEY; CDR2 reads SVGAGI. DNA of the CDR3: TGTGCCAGCAGTTATTTGGCAGGGACCTACGAGCAGTACTTC. Its translation is CASSYLAGTYEQYF.

The V gene is TRBV6-5, the J gene TRBJ2-1; 9 nucleotides match TRBD1. Germline CDR1 MNHEY, CDR2 SVGAGI. With 2 bases clipped from V and 10 bases from J, the junction kept 9 bases outside the gene matches. This CDR3 is built from 15 residues. The CDR3 here is CASSYRTGAGGEQFF. The CDR3 DNA reads as TGTGCCAGCAGTTACCGGACAGGGGCCGGGGGCGAGCAGTTCTTC.

This clone was recorded at least ten times. V usage is TRBV11-2 and J usage is TRBJ1-2, with TRBD1 matching over 8 bases. Germline CDR1 reads SGHAT; CDR2 reads FQNNGV. The length of the CDR3 is 15 residues. The J segment lost 3 bases and the V segment lost 2 bases, leaving 5 bases of the junction unmatched. This CDR3 reads CASSLPTGGDYGYTF. The DNA for the CDR3 is TGTGCCAGCAGCTTACCCACAGGGGGAGACTATGGCTACACCTTC.

J is TRBJ2-5 and V is TRBV2, with TRBD1 as a possible D gene (7 bases). CDR3 length equals 16 residues. CDR1 is SNHLY, CDR2 FYNNEI, per germline. V was pared by 3 bases and J by 7 bases, with 21 bases between. CDR3 protein: CASSERDSPRLGTQYF. Written as DNA, the CDR3 is TGTGCCAGCAGTGAGCGGGACAGCCCACGGTTAGGGACCCAGTACTTC.

The rearrangement uses TRBV19 and TRBJ1-2; possible D gene TRBD1, 6 bases. The CDR3 consists of 16 residues. Looked up from germline, CDR1 is LNHDA and CDR2 is SQIVND (reference sequence). The germline V and J ends were trimmed by 1 base and 4 bases, with 16 bases remaining between them. The CDR3 reads CASSIADSRSGYGYTF. The CDR3 coding sequence is TGTGCCAGTAGTATAGCGGACAGTCGTTCGGGCTATGGCTACACCTTC.

The V and J genes are TRBV6-5 and TRBJ1-2, with D possibly being TRBD1 (5 bases). In germline, CDR1 is MNHEY, CDR2 SVGAGI. With 7 bases removed from V and 3 bases from J, the gap between germline ends came to 15 bases. This CDR3 is built from 14 residues. The CDR3 loop reads CASNPGGGHYGYTF. As DNA, the CDR3 is TGTGCCAGCAATCCAGGCGGGGGACACTATGGCTACACCTTC.

This chain uses TRBV5-1 with TRBJ2-2; D is undetermined. From germline, CDR1 is SGHRS and CDR2 YFSETQ. The CDR3 is 12 residues long. Trimming cost V 0 bases and J 7 bases, with 4 bases left between them. Here the CDR3 DNA reads TGCGCCAGCAGCTTGGTCGGCGGGGAGCTGTTTTTT. Amino acids: CASSLVGGELFF.

J is TRBJ2-3 and V is TRBV6-6; 9 bases fit TRBD1. This CDR3 has 14 residues. Per germline, CDR1 MNHNY and CDR2 SVGAGI (reference sequence). V lost 6 bases to trimming and J lost 3 bases; unmatched junction nucleotides: 4. CDR3 bases: TGTGCCAGCAGCATTGGACAGGGGACAGATACGCAGTATTTT. It codes for CASSIGQGTDTQYF.

The CDR3 nucleotides are TGTGCCAGCAGCTTGGCTGGAGCGGCCCAGCCCCAGCATTTT. Protein: CASSLAGAAQPQHF. The chain joins TRBV5-5 to TRBJ1-5; D is uncertain. The CDR3 has 14 amino acids. CDR1 SGHKS and CDR2 YYEKEE come from the germline V gene (reference sequence). V lost 0 bases and J lost 7, with 11 bases in between. Based on the CDR3 plus reference TRBV5-5 and TRBJ1-5, the full variable domain is DAGVTQSPTHLIKTRGQQVTLRCSPISGHKSVSWYQQVLGQGPQFIFQYYEKEERGRGNFPDRFSARQFPNYSSELNVNALLLGDSALYLCASSLAGAAQPQHFGDGTRLSIL.

V gene TRBV24-1 combines with J gene TRBJ1-1, with 8 bases aligning to TRBD1. CDR3 size: 14 residues. J lost 4 bases, V lost 4 bases, and 4 bases had no gene match. Germline V gives CDR1 KGHDR, CDR2 SFDVKD. CDR3 protein: CATSDGTGGTEAFF. The CDR3 DNA reads TGTGCCACCAGTGACGGGACAGGCGGCACTGAAGCTTTCTTT.